A selection of T cell receptor beta chains follows, all from one sample in a study of cytomegalovirus exposure and HLA in healthy donors. Produced via immunoSEQ multiplex PCR; TCRdb's table is partial and in-frame only. The sample records 100,000 to 150,000 clones, around three quarters being singletons. The sequencing sample was made of PBMCs. These receptors were collected from a woman aged 60-75 years in good health and CMV-seropositive. CDR3s include the opening cysteine and the closing phenylalanine or tryptophan. The D gene is left open where the match is weak. Part of the rows lack a size; the others show once, few, many or a class for expanded clones.

v_gene,d_gene,abundance,j_gene,CDR3aa,CDR3nt
TRBV7-6,.,.,TRBJ2-2,CASSRTGNTGELFF,TGTGCCAGCAGCCGTACAGGGAACACCGGGGAGCTGTTTTTT
TRBV5-1,TRBD1,.,TRBJ2-7,CASSTGQTLYEQYF,TGCGCCAGCAGCACGGGACAGACGCTCTACGAGCAGTACTTC
TRBV6-1,TRBD1,.,TRBJ1-4,CASSQGAANEKLFF,TGTGCCAGCAGCCAGGGGGCCGCTAATGAAAAACTGTTTTTT
TRBV5-1,.,few,TRBJ2-1,CASTAGLSYNEQFF,TGCGCCAGCACCGCAGGGTTATCCTACAATGAGCAGTTCTTC
TRBV2,TRBD1,.,TRBJ1-3,CASRRTGIGDTIYF,TGTGCCAGCAGACGGACAGGGATTGGAGACACCATATATTTT
TRBV15,.,once,TRBJ1-5,CATSRVHDSSNQPQHF,TGTGCCACCAGCAGGGTACATGACAGTAGCAATCAGCCCCAGCATTTT
TRBV5-1,.,.,TRBJ1-2,CASSYSNYGYTF,TGCGCCAGCAGCTATAGTAACTATGGCTACACCTTC
TRBV9,.,.,TRBJ1-6,CASSPLAGRSPLHF,TGTGCCAGCAGCCCGCTAGCGGGCCGCTCACCCCTCCACTTT
TRBV27,TRBD2,once,TRBJ2-3,CASSLLLAGGTDTQYF,TGTGCCAGCAGTCTCCTACTAGCGGGGGGCACAGATACGCAGTATTTT
TRBV6-5,TRBD1,.,TRBJ1-5,CASLMTGANQPQHF,TGTGCCAGCCTCATGACAGGGGCTAATCAGCCCCAGCATTTT
TRBV5-8,.,.,TRBJ1-2,CASSLAITVSNYGYTF,TGTGCCAGCAGCTTGGCGATTACAGTATCTAACTATGGCTACACCTTC
TRBV18,TRBD1,.,TRBJ2-7,CASSQAGQGAYEQYF,TGTGCCAGCTCACAAGCGGGACAGGGGGCTTACGAGCAGTACTTC
TRBV7-9,TRBD1,.,TRBJ1-2,CASSSVRGNGYTF,TGTGCCAGCAGCTCAGTCAGGGGGAATGGCTACACCTTC
TRBV19,TRBD1,.,TRBJ1-2,CASSIDWDSPYGYTF,TGTGCCAGTAGTATAGATTGGGACAGTCCCTATGGCTACACCTTC
TRBV5-4,TRBD2,once,TRBJ2-3,CASSPRTSGGQTLTDTQYF,TGTGCCAGCAGCCCCCGGACTAGCGGGGGCCAAACTCTCACAGATACGCAGTATTTT
TRBV11-2,TRBD2,few,TRBJ2-1,CASSLEAGGYNEQFF,TGTGCCAGCAGCTTAGAGGCCGGGGGGTACAATGAGCAGTTCTTC
TRBV19,TRBD2,.,TRBJ2-5,CASRSSAGGRETQYF,TGTGCCAGTAGATCTTCAGCGGGGGGACGGGAGACCCAGTACTTC
TRBV9,.,.,TRBJ2-1,CASSELAAVNNEQFF,TGTGCCAGCAGCGAGCTGGCAGCGGTGAACAATGAGCAGTTCTTC
TRBV19,.,.,TRBJ1-1,CASSNYQTEKFTEAFF,TGTGCCAGTAGTAACTATCAGACAGAAAAATTCACTGAAGCTTTCTTT
TRBV19,.,.,TRBJ2-4,CASSIGRRLAKNIQYF,TGTGCCAGTAGTATAGGGCGGCGGCTAGCCAAAAACATTCAGTACTTC
TRBV4-1,.,.,TRBJ2-5,CASSQNHIMAETQYF,TGCGCCAGCAGCCAGAACCACATCATGGCAGAGACCCAGTACTTC
TRBV6-6,.,.,TRBJ1-3,CASSYLQGSGNTIYF,TGTGCCAGCAGTTACTTACAGGGTTCTGGAAACACCATATATTTT
TRBV7-9,TRBD1,.,TRBJ1-2,CASRSQGAGGYTF,TGTGCCAGCAGGTCACAGGGGGCTGGGGGCTACACCTTC
TRBV7-3,.,.,TRBJ2-7,CASSLTNRDEQYF,TGTGCCAGCAGCTTAACGAACAGGGACGAGCAGTACTTC
TRBV2,.,.,TRBJ1-6,CASSEVANSPLHF,TGTGCCAGCAGTGAGGTGGCTAATTCACCCCTCCACTTT
TRBV15,.,.,TRBJ2-6,CATSSRTTTGANVLTF,TGTGCCACCAGCAGTAGGACAACTACCGGGGCCAACGTCCTGACTTTC
TRBV4-1,TRBD1,.,TRBJ1-1,CASSPRTGGTEAFF,TGCGCCAGCAGCCCGAGGACAGGGGGCACTGAAGCTTTCTTT
TRBV7-6,.,.,TRBJ1-1,CASSTANTEAFF,TGTGCCAGCAGCACAGCCAACACTGAAGCTTTCTTT
TRBV10-1,.,.,TRBJ1-4,CASSDRTGGDEKLFF,TGCGCCAGCAGTGACCGGACGGGGGGCGATGAAAAACTGTTTTTT
TRBV27,.,.,TRBJ2-3,CASSFPGGGGDTQYF,TGTGCCAGCAGTTTTCCCGGGGGCGGGGGAGATACGCAGTATTTT
TRBV4-1,.,once,TRBJ1-5,CASSQDGEERQPQHF,TGCGCCAGCAGCCAAGACGGGGAGGAGAGGCAGCCCCAGCATTTT
TRBV29-1,TRBD1,.,TRBJ2-2,CSFYRGITGELFF,TGCAGCTTTTACAGGGGAATAACCGGGGAGCTGTTTTTT
TRBV7-2,.,few,TRBJ1-4,CASSSRGSANRHEKLFF,TGTGCCAGCAGCTCTAGGGGATCCGCGAACCGACATGAAAAACTGTTTTTT